Each of the 12 T cell receptor beta chains below was sequenced from the same sample in a study of blood T cells in healthy people across ages. Primed by a sample-barcoded 5' primer and a J-beta primer mix, a second PCR proceeded for 7 to 11 cycles. Each CDR3 protein is one row after TCRdb ran MiXCR on the 5' RACE reads. The sample has about 1.8 million distinct CDR3 sequences, about 49% seen once. The sequenced sample was blood. The receptor set was obtained from a woman aged 40 to 50 in good health.

This clonotype was counted only a few times. The CDR3 DNA follows: TGTGCCAGCAGATCAACGTCGACAGGGGGAACCTACAATGAGCAGTTCTTC. It translates to CASRSTSTGGTYNEQFF. The chain combines TRBV6-1 with TRBJ2-1; 9 bases match TRBD1. J lost 2 bases, V lost 6 bases, and 11 bases had no gene match. Per germline, CDR1 MNHNS and CDR2 SASEGT. This CDR3 is built from 17 residues.

This clonotype came up a few times. The chain carries TRBV13 and TRBJ2-7; D not resolved. CDR3 length: 13 residues. Trimming took off 7 bases at V and 0 bases at J, with 10 bases between the two ends. Germline loops: CDR1 PRHDT, CDR2 FYEKMQ (reference sequence). DNA of the CDR3: TGTGCCAGCACTAGGACGAACTCCTACGAGCAGTACTTC. Translation: CASTRTNSYEQYF. Supplemented by reference TRBV13 and TRBJ2-7, the full variable domain reads AAGVIQSPRHLIKEKRETATLKCYPIPRHDTVYWYQQGPGQDPQFLISFYEKMQSDKGSIPDRFSAQQFSDYHSELNMSSLELGDSALYFCASTRTNSYEQYFGPGTRLTVT.

In this sample, this clonotype turned up a few times. The V and J genes are TRBV12-3 or TRBV12-4 and TRBJ2-7; no firm D call. This CDR3 is 14 amino acids long. V lost 2 bases, J lost 1 base, and 9 bases lay in between. The DNA for the CDR3 is TGTGCCAGCAGTTTAAACCCAGTTTCCTACGAGCAGTACTTC. Translated, it gives CASSLNPVSYEQYF.

The CDR3 loop is CASSLAMASGETQYF. The CDR3 DNA reads TGTGCCAGCAGCTTAGCGATGGCCAGCGGGGAGACCCAGTACTTC. The chain recombines TRBV7-2 with TRBJ2-5; D may be TRBD2 (6 bases). The CDR3 covers 15 residues. Germline CDR1 and CDR2: SGHTA and FQGNSA. V lost 0 bases and J 5 bases, leaving 13 bases between the germline ends.

The chain has TRBV3-1 and TRBJ2-7; D possibly corresponds to TRBD1 (5 bases). The CDR3 covers 13 residues. CDR1 LGHDT and CDR2 YNNKEL come from the germline V gene (reference sequence). Trimming removed 1 base at V and 4 bases at J, with 8 bases between. This CDR3 is CASSQVQEYEQYF. CDR3 nucleotides: TGTGCCAGCAGCCAAGTACAGGAATACGAGCAGTACTTC.

About this clonotype: One end of the junction is discordant with germline, which a read error may explain. The V gene is TRBV7-9, the J gene TRBJ2-1; tentatively, D is TRBD1 (6 bases). This CDR3 comprises 15 residues. Germline V gives CDR1 SEHNR, CDR2 FQNEAQ (reference sequence). This chain's CDR3 is CASRLGAGEYNEQFF. The DNA for the CDR3 is TGTGCCAGCAGATTAGGGGCAGGGGAATACAATGAGCAGTTCTTC.

The chain uses TRBV5-1 and TRBJ2-5; TRBD1 matches 8 bases. This CDR3 is 15 amino acids long. The germline CDR1 and CDR2 sequences are SGHRS and YFSETQ. V lost 3 bases and J lost 3; bases outside the gene matches: 7. In nucleotides, the CDR3 is TGCGCCAGCAGCTGGGCCGGGACAGGAGAAGAGACCCAGTACTTC. Translation gives CASSWAGTGEETQYF.

The rearrangement joins TRBV7-6 to TRBJ2-1, with TRBD2 matching 8 bases. From germline, CDR1 is SGHVS and CDR2 FNYEAQ. The CDR3 runs to 15 residues. V shed 5 bases, J shed 7 bases, and the junction held 10 bases outside the gene matches. CDR3 nucleotide sequence: TGTGCCAGCAGCCACCTGAGACTAGCGCGAAATGAGCAGTTCTTC. Amino acids: CASSHLRLARNEQFF. The whole variable domain, remainder taken from reference TRBV7-6 and TRBJ2-1, is GAGVSQSPRYKVTKRGQDVALRCDPISGHVSLYWYRQALGQGPEFLTYFNYEAQQDKSGLPNDRFSAERPEGSISTLTIQRTEQRDSAMYRCASSHLRLARNEQFFGPGTRLTVL.

The CDR3 DNA is TGCAGTGCTAGGAACAGGGGGCAGGGTAGCACAGATACGCAGTATTTT. Its protein is CSARNRGQGSTDTQYF. The chain links TRBV20-1 to TRBJ2-3, with 9 bases fitting TRBD1. This CDR3 has 16 residues. Germline V CDR1 and CDR2: DFQATT, SNEGSKA (reference sequence). J lost 0 bases, V lost 3 bases, and 7 bases had no gene match.

The gene calls are TRBV28 and TRBJ2-2, with 12 positions matching TRBD1. J lost 7 bases, V lost 6 bases, and 9 bases had no gene match. The CDR3 spans 16 residues. CDR1 and CDR2 (germline): MDHEN, SYDVKM. The CDR3 coding sequence is TGTGCCAGCAGCCCTAGAGGGACAGGGGGCTTCGGGGAGCTGTTTTTT. Translating it yields CASSPRGTGGFGELFF. Based on the CDR3 plus reference TRBV28 and TRBJ2-2, the full variable domain is DVKVTQSSRYLVKRTGEKVFLECVQDMDHENMFWYRQDPGLGLRLIYFSYDVKMKEKGDIPEGYSVSREKKERFSLILESASTNQTSMYLCASSPRGTGGFGELFFGEGSRLTVL.

This chain links TRBV24-1 with TRBJ2-3; 9 bases match TRBD1. Germline loops: CDR1 KGHDR, CDR2 SFDVKD. The trim removed 4 bases at V and 4 bases at J, leaving 8 bases unmatched. This CDR3 is 16 amino acids long. The CDR3 sequence is CATSDVRDREADTQYF. The CDR3 DNA reads as TGTGCCACCAGTGACGTCCGGGACAGGGAGGCAGATACGCAGTATTTT.

Comment on this clonotype: A junction end diverges from the germline sequence, so it may reflect a read error. J is TRBJ2-5 and V is TRBV3-1; TRBD2 matches 10 bases. CDR3 length equals 16 residues. The V gene's germline CDR1 is LGHDT and CDR2 YNNKEL (reference sequence). For the CDR3, the DNA is TGTGCCAGCGGCCATTTACTAGCGGGGAAGCAAGAGACCCAGTACTTC. Protein product: CASGHLLAGKQETQYF.